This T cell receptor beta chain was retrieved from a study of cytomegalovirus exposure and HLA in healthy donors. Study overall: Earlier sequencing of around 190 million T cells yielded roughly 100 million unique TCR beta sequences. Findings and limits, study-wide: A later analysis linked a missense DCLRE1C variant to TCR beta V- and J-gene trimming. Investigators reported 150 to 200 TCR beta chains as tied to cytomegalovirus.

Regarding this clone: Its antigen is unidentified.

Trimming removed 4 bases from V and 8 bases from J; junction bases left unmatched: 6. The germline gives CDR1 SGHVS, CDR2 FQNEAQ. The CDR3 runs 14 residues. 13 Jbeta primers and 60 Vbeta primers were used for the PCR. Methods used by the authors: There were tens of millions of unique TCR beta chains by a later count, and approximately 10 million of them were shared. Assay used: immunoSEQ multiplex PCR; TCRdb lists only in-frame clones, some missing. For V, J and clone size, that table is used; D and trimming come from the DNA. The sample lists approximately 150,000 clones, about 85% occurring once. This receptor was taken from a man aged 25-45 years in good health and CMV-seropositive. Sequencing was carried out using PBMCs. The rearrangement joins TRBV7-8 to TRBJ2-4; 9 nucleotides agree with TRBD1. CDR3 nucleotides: TGTGCCAGCAGCTCTACAGGGGGCTGGGACATTCAGTACTTC. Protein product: CASSSTGGWDIQYF. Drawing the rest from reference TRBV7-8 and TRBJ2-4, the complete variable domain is GAGVSQSPRYKVAKRGQDVALRCDPISGHVSLFWYQQALGQGPEFLTYFQNEAQLDKSGLPSDRFFAERPEGSVSTLKIQRTQQEDSAVYLCASSSTGGWDIQYFGAGTRLSVL.